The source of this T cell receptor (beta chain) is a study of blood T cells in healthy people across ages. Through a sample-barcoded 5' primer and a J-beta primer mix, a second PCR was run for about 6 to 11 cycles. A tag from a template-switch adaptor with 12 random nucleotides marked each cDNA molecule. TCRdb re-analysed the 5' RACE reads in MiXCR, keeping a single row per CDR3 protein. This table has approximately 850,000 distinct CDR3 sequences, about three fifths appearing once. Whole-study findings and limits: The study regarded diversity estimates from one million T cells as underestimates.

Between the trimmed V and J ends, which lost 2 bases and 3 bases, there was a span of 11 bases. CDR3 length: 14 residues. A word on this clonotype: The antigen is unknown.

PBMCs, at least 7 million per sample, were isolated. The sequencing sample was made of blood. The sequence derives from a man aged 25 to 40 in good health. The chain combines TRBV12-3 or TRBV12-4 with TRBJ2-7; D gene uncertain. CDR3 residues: CASSLLGIFYEQYF. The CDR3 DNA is TGTGCCAGCAGTTTATTGGGGATCTTCTACGAGCAGTACTTC.